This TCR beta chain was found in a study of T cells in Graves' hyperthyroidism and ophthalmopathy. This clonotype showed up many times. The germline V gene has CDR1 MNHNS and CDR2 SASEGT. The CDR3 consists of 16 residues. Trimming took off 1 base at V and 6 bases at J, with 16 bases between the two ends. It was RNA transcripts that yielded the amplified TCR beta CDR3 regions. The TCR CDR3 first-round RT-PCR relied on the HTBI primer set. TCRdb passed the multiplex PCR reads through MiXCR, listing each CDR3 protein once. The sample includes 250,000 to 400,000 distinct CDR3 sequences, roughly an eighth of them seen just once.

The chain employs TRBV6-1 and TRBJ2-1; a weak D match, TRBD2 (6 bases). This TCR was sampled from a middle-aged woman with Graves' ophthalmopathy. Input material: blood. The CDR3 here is CASSEDGGRSSNEQFF. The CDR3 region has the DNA TGTGCCAGCAGTGAAGACGGAGGGAGGAGCAGCAATGAGCAGTTCTTC.